These 32 T cell receptor beta chains originate from one sample sequenced in a study of cytotoxic CD8 clonotypes in ibrutinib-treated CLL. Sequencing was performed with immunoSEQ multiplex PCR; in TCRdb, only in-frame clones are kept and a portion is missing. The table shows around 150,000 clones, with 81% occurring only once. Sequenced here: PBMCs, sampled after 12 months of ibrutinib treatment. Source of these receptors: a human donor with chronic lymphocytic leukemia.

J is TRBJ2-7 and V is TRBV5-4; TRBD1 matches 10 bases. Looked up from germline, CDR1 is SGHNT and CDR2 is YYREEE (reference sequence). The CDR3 length is 14 residues. The J segment lost 13 bases and the V segment lost 3 bases, leaving 13 bases of the junction unmatched. The CDR3 loop reads CASSSAGQGRRPYF. As DNA, the CDR3 is TGTGCCAGCAGCTCCGCGGGACAGGGGCGAAGGCCTTACTTC.

The chain carries TRBV6-6 and TRBJ1-2; TRBD1 aligns across 10 bases. V shed 2 bases, J shed 6 bases, and the junction held 3 bases outside the gene matches. The CDR3 runs to 14 residues. CDR1 is MNHNY, CDR2 SVGAGI, per germline (reference sequence). CDR3 bases: TGTGCCAGCAGTTACGCCGGGACAGGGGATGGCTACACCTTC. It is translated as CASSYAGTGDGYTF.

The CDR3 DNA reads TGTGCCACCAGCAGAGTTGGACAGGGTCGGCAGCCCCAGCATTTT. Amino acid sequence: CATSRVGQGRQPQHF. J is TRBJ1-5 and V is TRBV15; TRBD1 agrees at 8 bases. CDR3 length: 15 amino acids. V lost 1 base, J lost 7 bases, and 6 bases stayed unmatched. From germline, CDR1 is LNHNV and CDR2 YYDKDF (reference sequence).

The gene calls are TRBV9 and TRBJ1-1; a possible D gene is TRBD1 (6 bases). CDR3 length equals 14 residues. Trimming left V 4 bases short and J 0 bases short, with 10 bases between. Germline CDR1 reads SGDLS; CDR2 reads YYNGEE. CDR3 sequence (DNA): TGTGCCAGCAGCCCCGGACAGATGAACACTGAAGCTTTCTTT. Translation gives CASSPGQMNTEAFF.

This chain uses TRBV18 with TRBJ1-4; tentative D call: TRBD1 (5 bases). V was clipped by 2 bases and J by 14 bases, with 18 bases between them. This CDR3 has 14 residues. The germline V gene encodes CDR1 KGHSH and CDR2 LQKENI. CDR3: CASSPGGDLKTLFF. In nucleotides, the CDR3 is TGTGCCAGCTCACCAGGGGGTGACCTTAAGACCCTGTTTTTT.

This rearrangement joins TRBV7-9 to TRBJ2-3; maybe TRBD1 (5 bases). This CDR3 comprises 13 residues. V lost 4 bases and J lost 9, with 14 bases in between. CDR1 SEHNR and CDR2 FQNEAQ come from the germline V gene (reference sequence). CDR3 loop: CASSSKGQQTQYF. CDR3 nucleotide sequence: TGTGCCAGCAGCTCGAAGGGGCAGCAGACGCAGTATTTT.

This clone was observed a handful of times. The chain links TRBV28 to TRBJ2-2; TRBD1 agrees at 7 bases. The V gene's germline CDR1 is MDHEN and CDR2 SYDVKM. The CDR3 covers 16 residues. V was clipped by 5 bases and J by 4 bases; unmatched bases: 10. CDR3 amino acids: CASSPRGQTGTGELFF. CDR3 DNA sequence: TGTGCCAGCAGTCCAAGGGGGCAGACGGGCACCGGGGAGCTGTTTTTT.

The rearrangement links TRBV27 to TRBJ2-3, with a weak D call TRBD2 (6 bases). Trimming removed 2 bases at V and 0 bases at J, with 12 bases between. Per the germline V gene, CDR1 is MNHEY and CDR2 is SMNVEV (reference sequence). The CDR3 has 16 residues. Written as DNA, the CDR3 is TGTGCCAGCAGTTTAGAGCTAGCGTTTAGCACAGATACGCAGTATTTT. Protein sequence: CASSLELAFSTDTQYF.

The rearrangement joins TRBV7-2 to TRBJ1-3; D remains unclear. The CDR3 spans 16 residues. Germline CDR1 and CDR2: SGHTA and FQGNSA. Trimming removed 1 base from V and 2 bases from J, with 12 bases in between. CDR3 region: CASSLGGTPTGNTIYF. The CDR3 bases are TGTGCCAGCAGCTTAGGAGGAACACCTACTGGAAACACCATATATTTT.

V is TRBV28 and J is TRBJ2-7; TRBD2 agrees at 7 bases. In germline, CDR1 is MDHEN, CDR2 SYDVKM. CDR3 length equals 11 residues. The V and J ends lost 5 bases and 9 bases, in that order; junction bases with no gene match: 4. The CDR3 is CASSGGGRQYF. The DNA for the CDR3 is TGTGCCAGCAGTGGGGGGGGACGGCAGTACTTC.

This chain links TRBV7-9 with TRBJ2-7; D might be TRBD2 (5 bases). Trimming took 0 bases from V and 3 from J, leaving 9 bases between them. The CDR3 has 14 amino acids. CDR1 and CDR2 from the germline V gene are SEHNR and FQNEAQ (reference sequence). The CDR3 DNA reads as TGTGCCAGCAGCTTAGCTAGCGCGATCTACGAGCAGTACTTC. This codes for CASSLASAIYEQYF.

In this sample, this clone turned up a few times. V and J are TRBV18 and TRBJ1-4; D possibly corresponds to TRBD1 (5 bases). CDR3 length equals 15 residues. The V gene's germline CDR1 is KGHSH and CDR2 LQKENI. Between the trimmed V and J ends, which lost 4 bases and 5 bases, there was a span of 14 bases. In DNA form, the CDR3 reads TGTGCCAGCTCACTGTCGGCCAGGGAAAATGAAAAACTGTTTTTT. Its protein is CASSLSARENEKLFF.

The chain joins TRBV5-5 to TRBJ1-3; D not certain. V lost 6 bases and J lost 0, with 13 bases in between. Germline V gene sequence: CDR1 SGHKS, CDR2 YYEKEE (reference sequence). The CDR3 runs 15 residues. CDR3 nucleotide sequence: TGTGCCAGCAACCCCACAGTCAGCTCTGGAAACACCATATATTTT. This sequence encodes CASNPTVSSGNTIYF.

For the CDR3, the DNA is TGCGCCAGCAGCAGAGGACTAGCGGGCCTGGTGGTGGTGGGTGAGCAGTTCTTC. Translating gives CASSRGLAGLVVVGEQFF. The V and J genes are TRBV5-1 and TRBJ2-1, with 11 bases matching TRBD2. CDR3 size: 18 residues. Germline V gene lookup returns CDR1 SGHRS and CDR2 YFSETQ. The junction had 18 bases not matched to a gene; V was cut back by 4 bases and J by 9 bases.

The CDR3 nucleotides are TGCGCCAGCAGCCAAGACGGGACGCCCACAGATACGCAGTATTTT. Its translation: CASSQDGTPTDTQYF. This chain links TRBV4-1 with TRBJ2-3, with D possibly being TRBD1 or TRBD2 (5 bases each). This CDR3 spans 15 amino acids. In germline, CDR1 is MGHRA, CDR2 YSYEKL. The V end lost 0 bases, the J end lost 2 bases, and 9 bases lay between the germline ends.

This clone was seen a handful of times. This sequence joins TRBV7-2 and TRBJ1-1, with D maybe TRBD1 (6 bases). Germline V gene data show CDR1 as SGHTA and CDR2 as FQGNSA. This CDR3 is 14 amino acids long. V gave up 1 base and J gave up 1 base, with 7 bases separating them. CDR3 sequence: CASSLGTANTEAFF. CDR3 sequence (DNA): TGTGCCAGCAGCTTAGGGACAGCGAACACTGAAGCTTTCTTT.

The rearrangement uses TRBV7-9 and TRBJ2-7; D is undetermined. Trimming pared 1 base from V and 2 bases from J, leaving 3 bases between. The CDR3 is made up of 12 amino acids. Germline V gives CDR1 SEHNR, CDR2 FQNEAQ (reference sequence). The CDR3 bases are TGTGCCAGCAGCTTAGAACCCTACGAGCAGTACTTC. Encoded protein: CASSLEPYEQYF.

J is TRBJ1-6 and V is TRBV6-5; D remains unclear. The CDR3 sequence is 12 residues long. Germline V lookup: CDR1 MNHEY, CDR2 SVGAGI. Trimming removed 6 bases from V and 11 bases from J, with 11 bases in between. The CDR3 spells CASRGSGAPLHF. The CDR3 DNA is TGTGCCAGCAGGGGTTCCGGGGCACCCCTCCACTTT.

The chain uses TRBV28 and TRBJ2-7, with a weak D call TRBD1 (6 bases). The CDR3 runs to 16 residues. Trimming took off 5 bases at V and 3 bases at J, with 20 bases between the two ends. Germline assignment: CDR1 MDHEN and CDR2 SYDVKM. The CDR3 sequence: CASSRRRTVGNYEQYF. The CDR3 bases are TGTGCCAGCAGTCGCCGGAGGACAGTGGGCAACTACGAGCAGTACTTC.

This chain uses TRBV6-1 with TRBJ1-1, with D possibly TRBD1 on 5 matching bases. V shed 7 bases and J shed 4 bases, with 16 bases lying between them. Per germline, CDR1 MNHNS and CDR2 SASEGT. The CDR3 totals 14 residues. The CDR3 spells CASNGLAGSTEAFF. CDR3 nucleotides: TGTGCCAGCAATGGACTGGCAGGGTCCACTGAAGCTTTCTTT.

This clone appeared a few times. DNA for the CDR3: TGTGCCAGCAGTTTAAGGGGGGCAGGATATGGCTACACCTTC. Translation gives CASSLRGAGYGYTF. The chain joins TRBV27 to TRBJ1-2, with D possibly matching TRBD1 (6 bases). The germline gives CDR1 MNHEY, CDR2 SMNVEV (reference sequence). V was clipped by 2 bases and J by 5 bases, with 12 bases between them. CDR3 length: 14 amino acids.

This rearrangement joins TRBV28 to TRBJ2-7, with 9 bases fitting TRBD1. Germline assignment: CDR1 MDHEN and CDR2 SYDVKM. This CDR3 comprises 14 residues. V shed 6 bases, J shed 2 bases, and the junction held 5 bases outside the gene matches. The CDR3 here is CASRGTGRAYEQYF. The DNA for the CDR3 is TGTGCCAGCAGGGGGACAGGGCGGGCCTACGAGCAGTACTTC. The variable domain in full, with the rest retrieved from reference TRBV28 and TRBJ2-7, is DVKVTQSSRYLVKRTGEKVFLECVQDMDHENMFWYRQDPGLGLRLIYFSYDVKMKEKGDIPEGYSVSREKKERFSLILESASTNQTSMYLCASRGTGRAYEQYFGPGTRLTVT.

The J gene is TRBJ2-2, the V gene TRBV27; 7 bases fit TRBD2. V lost 6 bases to trimming and J lost 1 base; unmatched junction nucleotides: 2. CDR3 length: 14 residues. The germline CDR1 and CDR2 sequences are MNHEY and SMNVEV (reference sequence). CDR3 nucleotide sequence: TGTGCCAGCAGGCTAGCGGAGAACACCGGGGAGCTGTTTTTT. It codes for CASRLAENTGELFF.

This clone ranks as medium-sized. V gene TRBV9 combines with J gene TRBJ2-7, with D maybe TRBD1 (5 bases). CDR3 size: 15 residues. Germline V gene sequence: CDR1 SGDLS, CDR2 YYNGEE. The V end was cut by 6 bases, the J end by 0 bases, with 16 bases between. The CDR3 sequence: CASTKKGKSSYEQYF. The CDR3 coding sequence is TGTGCCAGCACCAAAAAGGGGAAGAGCTCCTACGAGCAGTACTTC.

The gene calls are TRBV19 and TRBJ2-5; a weak D match, TRBD2 (5 bases). Trimming shortened V by 5 bases and J by 3 bases, and 13 bases separated the two germline ends. Germline V gene data show CDR1 as LNHDA and CDR2 as SQIVND (reference sequence). The CDR3 is 14 residues long. The CDR3 region is CASSYGLRKETQYF. The CDR3 DNA reads TGTGCCAGTAGTTATGGACTTCGGAAAGAGACCCAGTACTTC.

V and J are TRBV5-8 and TRBJ2-1, with TRBD2 matching over 10 bases. Germline assignment: CDR1 SGHTS and CDR2 YDEGEE. CDR3 size: 16 residues. Trimming removed 4 bases from V and 5 bases from J; junction bases left unmatched: 9. The CDR3 loop is CASSAARTSGNNEQFF. As DNA, the CDR3 is TGTGCCAGCAGCGCCGCCCGGACTAGCGGAAACAATGAGCAGTTCTTC.

The chain has TRBV29-1 and TRBJ2-1; D remains ambiguous. Deletions cut 6 bases from V and 6 bases from J, with 15 bases between. Germline CDR1 is SQVTM and CDR2 is ANQGSEA. The CDR3 length is 13 residues. The CDR3 loop reads CSVATGGSNEQFF. CDR3 DNA sequence: TGCAGCGTCGCGACGGGCGGTTCCAATGAGCAGTTCTTC.

This chain connects TRBV7-2 to TRBJ1-2; D not resolved. Trimming cost V 5 bases and J 4 bases, with 20 bases left between them. Per germline, CDR1 SGHTA and CDR2 FQGNSA. The CDR3 is 16 residues long. The CDR3 coding sequence is TGTGCCAGCAGCGAAGGGTCGGCGGGAGGGTCCTATGGCTACACCTTC. Its protein is CASSEGSAGGSYGYTF. Combining the CDR3 with reference TRBV7-2 and TRBJ1-2 gives the whole variable domain GAGVSQSPSNKVTEKGKDVELRCDPISGHTALYWYRQSLGQGLEFLIYFQGNSAPDKSGLPSDRFSAERTGGSVSTLTIQRTQQEDSAVYLCASSEGSAGGSYGYTFGSGTRLTVV.

This clone was detected only once. V gene TRBV6-5 combines with J gene TRBJ1-1; 10 positions match TRBD1. The trim removed 5 bases at V and 5 bases at J, leaving 5 bases unmatched. Germline V gene data show CDR1 as MNHEY and CDR2 as SVGAGI. The CDR3 runs 14 residues. The CDR3 bases are TGTGCCAGCAGTGGACAGGGGGAGGGAACTGAAGCTTTCTTT. Translating gives CASSGQGEGTEAFF.

The genes are TRBV7-3 and TRBJ2-3; tentatively, D is TRBD2 (8 bases). The V end was cut by 7 bases, the J end by 4 bases, with 21 bases between. CDR3 length: 16 residues. In germline, CDR1 is SGHTA, CDR2 FQGTGA. The CDR3 reads CASTGGPGGTADTQYF. The CDR3 DNA reads TGTGCCAGCACCGGCGGGCCGGGGGGGACAGCAGATACGCAGTATTTT.

The V and J genes are TRBV30 and TRBJ1-2; D is unresolved. The length of the CDR3 is 14 residues. Trimming pared 4 bases from V and 0 bases from J, leaving 12 bases between. CDR1 and CDR2 from the germline V gene are GTSNPN and SVGIG (reference sequence). CDR3 DNA sequence: TGTGCCTGGAAAATTTCAGACTCTAACTATGGCTACACCTTC. The encoded protein is CAWKISDSNYGYTF.

The chain carries TRBV4-3 and TRBJ1-2; 10 nucleotides align to TRBD1. The junction had 4 bases not matched to a gene; V was cut back by 0 bases and J by 0 bases. The CDR3 covers 17 residues. The germline V gene has CDR1 LGHNA and CDR2 YSLEER. The CDR3 nucleotides read TGCGCCAGCAGCCAAGACGGGGGGACAGGGGCTAACTATGGCTACACCTTC. Translation: CASSQDGGTGANYGYTF.